Presented here are 2 T cell receptor beta chains from one specimen sequenced in a study of blood T cell repertoires in COVID-19. Assay used: immunoSEQ multiplex PCR; TCRdb lists only in-frame clones, some missing. The sample carries about 170,000 clones, around 91% recorded once. The sample was PBMCs or T cells enriched from blood (not recorded which). These receptors all stem from a woman aged 18-29 years who had recovered from COVID-19.

V gene TRBV19 combines with J gene TRBJ2-2; the D is unclear. V lost 10 bases and J 0 bases, leaving 9 bases between the germline ends. This CDR3 has 13 residues. Germline V gene lookup returns CDR1 LNHDA and CDR2 SQIVND (reference sequence). CDR3 amino acids: CATVLTNTGELFF. The CDR3 DNA reads TGTGCCACGGTTCTAACGAACACCGGGGAGCTGTTTTTT.

This clone is a singleton in its sample. The V call is TRBV9, the J call TRBJ1-1; D is perhaps TRBD1 (5 bases). With 3 bases removed from V and 5 bases from J, the gap between germline ends came to 20 bases. Per germline, CDR1 SGDLS and CDR2 YYNGEE. CDR3 length: 16 amino acids. CDR3 amino acids: CASSGHPQEGFTEAFF. The CDR3 nucleotides read TGTGCCAGCAGCGGCCACCCACAGGAGGGATTTACTGAAGCTTTCTTT.